The T cell receptor beta chain described here comes from a study of T cell responses to AZD1222 COVID-19 vaccine. Points from the study as a whole: AZD1222 recipients seropositive at baseline numbered only 5 or 6. Possibly, clonal diversity was underestimated; donors were largely white British and included more females.

Method: immunoSEQ multiplex PCR; TCRdb's copy keeps in-frame clones and lacks some. The data contain some 150,000 clones, 80% to 90% of them singletons. As for this clone: Its antigen is not identified.

The V end was cut by 5 bases, the J end by 1 base, with 15 bases between. Germline V gene sequence: CDR1 MDHEN, CDR2 SYDVKM. This CDR3 has 15 residues. The V and J genes are TRBV28 and TRBJ2-7, with D perhaps TRBD2 (5 bases). This receptor was taken from an adult who received the MenACWY meningococcal vaccine as a control. The sample here was peripheral blood, taken 28 days after the second dose of the MenACWY control vaccine. CDR3 nucleotide sequence: TGTGCCAGCAGTCCTCTAGCCGACGCTTCCTACGAGCAGTACTTC. This codes for CASSPLADASYEQYF. Full variable domain (outside the CDR3, taken from reference TRBV28 and TRBJ2-7): DVKVTQSSRYLVKRTGEKVFLECVQDMDHENMFWYRQDPGLGLRLIYFSYDVKMKEKGDIPEGYSVSREKKERFSLILESASTNQTSMYLCASSPLADASYEQYFGPGTRLTVT.